Listed below are T cell receptor beta chains from one sample, sequenced in a study of blood T cell repertoires in COVID-19. Profiled with immunoSEQ multiplex PCR; TCRdb holds only in-frame clones, not every one. The sample holds about 90,000 clones, around 86% seen once. The sequenced material came from peripheral blood. Source of these receptors: a woman in her 70s with acute or convalescent COVID-19. The CDR3 runs from the conserved cysteine through the conserved F or W. Fields, in order: J gene, V gene, clone size, D gene, CDR3 DNA, CDR3 protein. A D gene is named only where the DNA matches it firmly. Rows may omit the clone size; those that give it use once, few, many or a size class.

j_gene: TRBJ1-5
v_gene: TRBV5-1
abundance: .
d_gene: TRBD1
CDR3nt: TGCGCCAGCGCTCTGGGGCCGACAGGGAGTTCTGCCCAGCCCCAGCATTTT
CDR3aa: CASALGPTGSSAQPQHF

j_gene: TRBJ1-5
v_gene: TRBV18
abundance: .
d_gene: .
CDR3nt: TGTGCCAGCTCACCACAGCCGGCCGACTATCAGCCCCAGCATTTT
CDR3aa: CASSPQPADYQPQHF

j_gene: TRBJ1-2
v_gene: TRBV11-2
abundance: .
d_gene: .
CDR3nt: TGTGCCAGCAGCCCGCCGGGACGGGGGGTGGGTGGCTACACCTTC
CDR3aa: CASSPPGRGVGGYTF

j_gene: TRBJ2-7
v_gene: TRBV5-5
abundance: .
d_gene: TRBD2
CDR3nt: TGTGCCAGCAGCTTGACTAGCGGGGCCTACGAGCAGTACTTC
CDR3aa: CASSLTSGAYEQYF

j_gene: TRBJ1-2
v_gene: TRBV19
abundance: .
d_gene: TRBD1
CDR3nt: TGTGCCAGTAGTACGACAGGGGCCTATGGCTACACCTTC
CDR3aa: CASSTTGAYGYTF

j_gene: TRBJ1-1
v_gene: TRBV5-1
abundance: once
d_gene: TRBD1
CDR3nt: TGCGCCAGCAGCAGCCGGGACAGGGCAACTTTCTTT
CDR3aa: CASSSRDRATFF

j_gene: TRBJ2-4
v_gene: TRBV29-1
abundance: .
d_gene: .
CDR3nt: TGCAGCGTTCACCCAGGAGGGAGACACATTCAGTACTTC
CDR3aa: CSVHPGGRHIQYF

j_gene: TRBJ1-6
v_gene: TRBV19
abundance: .
d_gene: .
CDR3nt: TGTGCCAGTAGGGCTCAGGGATCGAATTCACCCCTCCACTTT
CDR3aa: CASRAQGSNSPLHF

j_gene: TRBJ1-1
v_gene: TRBV5-1
abundance: .
d_gene: .
CDR3nt: TGCGCCAGCAGCTTGGGGAATAGCGACACTGAAGCTTTCTTT
CDR3aa: CASSLGNSDTEAFF

j_gene: TRBJ1-5
v_gene: TRBV2
abundance: .
d_gene: .
CDR3nt: TGTGCCAGCAGTGAAGGGGGGGGGAATCAGCCCCAGCATTTT
CDR3aa: CASSEGGGNQPQHF

j_gene: TRBJ1-1
v_gene: TRBV6-4
abundance: .
d_gene: TRBD1
CDR3nt: TGTGCCAGCATTTCCGAACCGGGACAGGGGGAAGCTTTCTTT
CDR3aa: CASISEPGQGEAFF

j_gene: TRBJ2-1
v_gene: TRBV19
abundance: .
d_gene: .
CDR3nt: TGTGCCAGTAGTGTCAACCTAGCTACCTACAATGAGCAGTTCTTC
CDR3aa: CASSVNLATYNEQFF

j_gene: TRBJ2-3
v_gene: TRBV5-1
abundance: .
d_gene: TRBD1
CDR3nt: TGCGCCAGCAGCTCTAGGGACAGGGGAGTGACAGATACGCAGTATTTT
CDR3aa: CASSSRDRGVTDTQYF

j_gene: TRBJ2-7
v_gene: TRBV7-9
abundance: .
d_gene: TRBD1
CDR3nt: TGTGCCAGCACTGGTCCCCCGGGACAGGGGTCCTACGAGCAGTACTTC
CDR3aa: CASTGPPGQGSYEQYF

j_gene: TRBJ2-6
v_gene: TRBV2
abundance: .
d_gene: .
CDR3nt: TGTGCCAGCAGTAGAGACAGACCGATAAGCTCTGGGGCCAACGTCCTGACTTTC
CDR3aa: CASSRDRPISSGANVLTF

j_gene: TRBJ2-7
v_gene: TRBV15
abundance: .
d_gene: .
CDR3nt: TGTGCCACCAGCAGAGCCGGTAGCGGTACCTACGAGCAGTACTTC
CDR3aa: CATSRAGSGTYEQYF

j_gene: TRBJ1-5
v_gene: TRBV28
abundance: .
d_gene: .
CDR3nt: TGTGCCAGCAGTCGGGGGGGAGCCAATCAGCCCCAGCATTTT
CDR3aa: CASSRGGANQPQHF

j_gene: TRBJ1-5
v_gene: TRBV5-6
abundance: .
d_gene: TRBD1
CDR3nt: TGTGCCAGCAGCCTAGAGCCAGGGGGCACGCCCCAGCATTTT
CDR3aa: CASSLEPGGTPQHF

j_gene: TRBJ2-2
v_gene: TRBV28
abundance: .
d_gene: TRBD1
CDR3nt: TGTGCCAGCAGTCCCGGGACAGTGGACACCGGGGAGCTGTTTTTT
CDR3aa: CASSPGTVDTGELFF

j_gene: TRBJ1-5
v_gene: TRBV2
abundance: .
d_gene: TRBD1
CDR3nt: TGTGCCAGCAATAACGGGGGACAGGGTAATCAGCCCCAGCATTTT
CDR3aa: CASNNGGQGNQPQHF

j_gene: TRBJ2-1
v_gene: TRBV4-2
abundance: .
d_gene: TRBD2
CDR3nt: TGTGCCAGCAGCCAAGTTGGGGGCAAGGTGCGGGAGGCCGCATATGAGCAGTTCTTC
CDR3aa: CASSQVGGKVREAAYEQFF

j_gene: TRBJ1-2
v_gene: TRBV28
abundance: few
d_gene: .
CDR3nt: TGTGCCAGCAGTCCCGGACAGACTAACTATGGCTACACCTTC
CDR3aa: CASSPGQTNYGYTF

j_gene: TRBJ1-1
v_gene: TRBV6-1
abundance: .
d_gene: .
CDR3nt: TGTGCCAGCAGTGACAGAGAGACAGGCATGAACACTGAAGCTTTCTTT
CDR3aa: CASSDRETGMNTEAFF

j_gene: TRBJ2-6
v_gene: TRBV3-1/TRBV3-2
abundance: .
d_gene: TRBD1
CDR3nt: TGTGCCAGCAGCCAAGAAGGGGGCTGGCCTGGGGCCAACGTCCTGACTTTC
CDR3aa: CASSQEGGWPGANVLTF

j_gene: TRBJ1-5
v_gene: TRBV6-1
abundance: .
d_gene: .
CDR3nt: TGTGCCAGCAGTGAAGCGAGTAGCAATCAGCCCCAGCATTTT
CDR3aa: CASSEASSNQPQHF

j_gene: TRBJ2-2
v_gene: TRBV28
abundance: .
d_gene: .
CDR3nt: TGTGCCGTGAGGTCCGGAGACGGGACCGGGGAGCTGTTTTTT
CDR3aa: CAVRSGDGTGELFF